This T cell receptor (beta chain) was captured by sequencing in a study of blood T cell repertoires in COVID-19. Across the whole study: Acute and convalescent COVID-19 specimens originated in the United States, Italy and Spain. PBMCs, B-cell-depleted T cells, or T cells provided the cDNA or gDNA that made up the material.

Germline lookup yields CDR1 SGHRS and CDR2 YFSETQ. Trimming took off 0 bases at V and 4 bases at J, with 16 bases between the two ends. The CDR3 is 16 amino acids. Methods used by the authors: The assay estimated nucleated cells by amplifying reference gene primers. Sequencing used immunoSEQ multiplex PCR; TCRdb keeps in-frame clones, though not all of them. That table gives V, J and clone size, and the DNA gave D and trimming. The sample carries approximately 280,000 clones, approximately 88% recorded once. Material: peripheral blood. This receptor was taken from a man between 18 and 35 years old with active or convalescent COVID-19. This chain joins TRBV5-1 and TRBJ1-2, with D hard to call. The CDR3, as DNA: TGCGCCAGCAGCTTGGACGAGGAACAACTAAGCTATGGCTACACCTTC. It encodes CASSLDEEQLSYGYTF. Full variable domain (rest looked up from reference TRBV5-1 and TRBJ1-2): KAGVTQTPRYLIKTRGQQVTLSCSPISGHRSVSWYQQTPGQGLQFLFEYFSETQRNKGNFPGRFSGRQFSNSRSEMNVSTLELGDSALYLCASSLDEEQLSYGYTFGSGTRLTVV.